This TCR beta chain was captured in a study of cytomegalovirus exposure and HLA in healthy donors. Study overall: Earlier findings included some 100 million unique TCR beta sequences obtained from around 180 million T cells. Points from the study as a whole: Roughly uniform sequencing depth across donors was assumed, possibly incorrectly. The study designated about 160 TCR beta chains cytomegalovirus-associated.

With respect to this clone: Antigen specificity is unknown.

PCR employed 60 Vbeta and 13 Jbeta primers. In the study's own analysis: There were about 80 million unique TCR beta chains by a later count, and approximately 10 million of them were shared. Clones were sequenced by immunoSEQ multiplex PCR, and TCRdb holds only the in-frame ones, with some missing. That table furnishes V, J and clone size, whereas the DNA furnished D and trimming. The sample lists approximately 160,000 clones, about four fifths occurring once. This CDR3 spans 15 amino acids. The ends were cut back, 4 bases at V and 0 bases at J, with 13 bases in the middle. From germline, CDR1 is SGHAT and CDR2 FQNNGV.

The receptor was derived from a woman in her forties or fifties in good health and CMV-seropositive. The sequencing input was PBMCs. The gene calls are TRBV11-2 and TRBJ2-7; D is possibly TRBD2 (6 bases). CDR3 bases: TGTGCCAGCAGCTACGGGGGAGGACCCTCCTACGAGCAGTACTTC. This gives the protein CASSYGGGPSYEQYF.